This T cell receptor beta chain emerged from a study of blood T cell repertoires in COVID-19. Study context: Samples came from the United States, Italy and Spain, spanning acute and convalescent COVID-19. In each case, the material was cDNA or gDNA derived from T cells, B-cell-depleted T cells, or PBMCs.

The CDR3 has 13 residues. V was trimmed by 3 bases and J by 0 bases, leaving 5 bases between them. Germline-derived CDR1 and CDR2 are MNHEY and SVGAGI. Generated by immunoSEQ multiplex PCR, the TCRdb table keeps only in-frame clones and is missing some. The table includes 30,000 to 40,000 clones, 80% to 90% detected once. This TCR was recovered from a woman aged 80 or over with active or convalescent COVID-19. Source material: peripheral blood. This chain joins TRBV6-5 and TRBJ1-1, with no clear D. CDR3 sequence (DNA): TGTGCCAGCAGTTATAATGTGAACACTGAAGCTTTCTTT. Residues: CASSYNVNTEAFF.